These 6 T cell receptor beta chains were sequenced from one sample in a study of shared clonotypes between healthy human individuals. The table came from immunoSEQ multiplex PCR; TCRdb's copy has only in-frame clones and leaves some out. The table records about 480,000 clones, 70% to 80% of them present only once. The sample was PBMCs. The receptors originated from a middle-aged woman in good health. Some clones in this sample may be carry-over from other donors' samples.

This sequence joins TRBV9 and TRBJ1-2, with D possibly being TRBD1 (5 bases). Trimming took off 3 bases at V and 3 bases at J, with 12 bases between the two ends. CDR1 SGDLS and CDR2 YYNGEE come from the germline V gene. The CDR3 sequence is 14 residues long. The CDR3 DNA reads as TGTGCCAGCAGCGCCAGGGTTTTGGACTATGGCTACACCTTC. It codes for CASSARVLDYGYTF.

V and J are TRBV5-1 and TRBJ2-2, with 11 bases that match TRBD2. CDR1 is SGHRS and CDR2 is YFSETQ in the germline V gene. V was clipped by 4 bases and J by 0 bases; unmatched bases: 8. This CDR3 has 18 amino acids. CDR3 nucleotide sequence: TGCGCCAGCAGCCGCCACGGACTAGCGGGCCCGAACACCGGGGAGCTGTTTTTT. This codes for CASSRHGLAGPNTGELFF.

The V and J genes are TRBV5-1 and TRBJ1-4, with D maybe TRBD1 (5 bases). The CDR3 length is 17 residues. CDR1 is SGHRS, CDR2 YFSETQ, per germline. Trimming cost V 3 bases and J 0 bases, with 15 bases left between them. The CDR3 here is CASSSRPRDPTNEKLFF. Written as DNA, the CDR3 is TGCGCCAGCAGCTCGAGGCCGAGGGACCCAACTAATGAAAAACTGTTTTTT. Filled out from reference TRBV5-1 and TRBJ1-4, the complete variable domain reads KAGVTQTPRYLIKTRGQQVTLSCSPISGHRSVSWYQQTPGQGLQFLFEYFSETQRNKGNFPGRFSGRQFSNSRSEMNVSTLELGDSALYLCASSSRPRDPTNEKLFFGSGTQLSVL.

This rearrangement joins TRBV29-1 to TRBJ1-1; the match to TRBD1 covers 9 bases. J was trimmed by 9 bases and V by 7 bases; bases with no gene match: 12. The germline gives CDR1 SQVTM, CDR2 ANQGSEA. CDR3 length: 13 amino acids. The CDR3 loop reads CSAEGRDRVQAFF. CDR3 sequence (DNA): TGCAGCGCCGAAGGCCGGGACAGGGTTCAAGCTTTCTTT.

The chain employs TRBV28 and TRBJ2-7; D may be TRBD1 (6 bases). The V and J ends lost 6 bases and 6 bases respectively, with 18 bases between them. The CDR3 extends over 14 amino acids. In germline, CDR1 is MDHEN, CDR2 SYDVKM. The CDR3 DNA follows: TGTGCCAGCAGGCCCCCGGGACAACAGCGCGAGCAGTACTTC. Its protein is CASRPPGQQREQYF.

J is TRBJ1-1 and V is TRBV4-2; D remains ambiguous. V lost 3 bases, J lost 4 bases, and 18 bases lay in between. Per the germline V gene, CDR1 is LGHNA and CDR2 is YNFKEQ. This CDR3 has 16 amino acids. The CDR3 coding sequence is TGTGCCAGCAGCCAGCCGGAGCGGAAGGGCTTCACTGAAGCTTTCTTT. It specifies CASSQPERKGFTEAFF.